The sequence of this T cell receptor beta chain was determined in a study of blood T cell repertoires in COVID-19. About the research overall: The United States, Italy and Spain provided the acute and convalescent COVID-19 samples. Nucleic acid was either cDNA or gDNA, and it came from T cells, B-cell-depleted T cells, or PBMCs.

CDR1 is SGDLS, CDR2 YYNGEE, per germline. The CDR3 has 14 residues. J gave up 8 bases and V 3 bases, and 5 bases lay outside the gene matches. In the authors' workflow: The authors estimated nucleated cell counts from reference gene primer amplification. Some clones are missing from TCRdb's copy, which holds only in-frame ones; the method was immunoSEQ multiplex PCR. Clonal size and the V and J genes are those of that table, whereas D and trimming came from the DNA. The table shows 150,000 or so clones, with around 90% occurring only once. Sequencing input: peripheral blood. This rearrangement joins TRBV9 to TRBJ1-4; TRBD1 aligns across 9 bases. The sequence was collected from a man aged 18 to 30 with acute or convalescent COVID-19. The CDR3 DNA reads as TGTGCCAGCAGCGAGGACAGGGGAGGCGAAAAACTGTTTTTT. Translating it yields CASSEDRGGEKLFF.